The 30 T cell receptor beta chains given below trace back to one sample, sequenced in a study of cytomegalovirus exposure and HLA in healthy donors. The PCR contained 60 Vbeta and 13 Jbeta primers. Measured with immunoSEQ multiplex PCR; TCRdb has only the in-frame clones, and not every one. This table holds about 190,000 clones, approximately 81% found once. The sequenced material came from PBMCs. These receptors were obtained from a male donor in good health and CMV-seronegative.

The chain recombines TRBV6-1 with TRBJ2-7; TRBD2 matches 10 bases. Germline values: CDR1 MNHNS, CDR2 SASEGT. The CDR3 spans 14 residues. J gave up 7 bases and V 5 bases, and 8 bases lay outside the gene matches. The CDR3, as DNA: TGTGCCAGCAGTCCTCTAGCGGGAGTTTGGGAGCAGTACTTC. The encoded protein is CASSPLAGVWEQYF.

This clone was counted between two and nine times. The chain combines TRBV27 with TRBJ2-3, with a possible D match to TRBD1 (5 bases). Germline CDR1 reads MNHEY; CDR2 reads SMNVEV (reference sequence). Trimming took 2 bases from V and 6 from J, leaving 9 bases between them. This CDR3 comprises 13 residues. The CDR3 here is CASSLTQGDTQYF. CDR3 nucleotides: TGTGCCAGCAGTTTAACGCAGGGTGATACGCAGTATTTT.

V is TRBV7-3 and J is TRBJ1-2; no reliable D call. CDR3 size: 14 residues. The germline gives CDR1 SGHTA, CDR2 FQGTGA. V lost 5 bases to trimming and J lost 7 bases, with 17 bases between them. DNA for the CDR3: TGTGCCAGCAGCCCTACTCCGGGAGTAAGTGGCTACACCTTC. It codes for CASSPTPGVSGYTF.

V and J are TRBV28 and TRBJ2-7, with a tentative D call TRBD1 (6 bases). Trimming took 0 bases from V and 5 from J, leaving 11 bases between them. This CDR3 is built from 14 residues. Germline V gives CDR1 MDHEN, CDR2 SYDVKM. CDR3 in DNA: TGTGCCAGCAGTTTATGGGGAGAGGGGGACGAGCAGTACTTC. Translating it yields CASSLWGEGDEQYF.

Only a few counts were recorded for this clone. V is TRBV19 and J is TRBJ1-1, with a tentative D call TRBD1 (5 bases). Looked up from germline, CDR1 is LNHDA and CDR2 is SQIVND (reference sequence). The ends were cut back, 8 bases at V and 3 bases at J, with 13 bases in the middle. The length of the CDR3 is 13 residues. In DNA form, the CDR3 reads TGTGCCAGTGGGCTTGGGGGGGACACTGAAGCTTTCTTT. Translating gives CASGLGGDTEAFF.

The DNA of the CDR3 is TGTGCCAGCAGGGCGCGAGCGGGGGAATCCTACGAGCAGTACTTC. Protein: CASRARAGESYEQYF. The chain links TRBV6-1 to TRBJ2-7; TRBD2 aligns across 8 bases. J gave up 1 base and V 6 bases, and 8 bases lay outside the gene matches. This CDR3 has 15 residues. CDR1 and CDR2 from the germline V gene are MNHNS and SASEGT.

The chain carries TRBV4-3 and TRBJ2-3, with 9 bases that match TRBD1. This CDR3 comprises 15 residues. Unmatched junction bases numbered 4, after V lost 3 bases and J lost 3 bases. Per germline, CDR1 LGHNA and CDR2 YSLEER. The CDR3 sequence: CASSHEQGATDTQYF. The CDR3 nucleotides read TGCGCCAGCAGCCACGAACAGGGGGCTACAGATACGCAGTATTTT.

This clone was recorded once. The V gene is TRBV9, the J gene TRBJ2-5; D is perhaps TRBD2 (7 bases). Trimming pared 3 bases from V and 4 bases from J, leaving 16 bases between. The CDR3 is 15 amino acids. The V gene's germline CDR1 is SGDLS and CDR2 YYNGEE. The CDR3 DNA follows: TGTGCCAGCAGCGATGGGGAGGGGGGGCCAGAGACCCAGTACTTC. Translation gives CASSDGEGGPETQYF.

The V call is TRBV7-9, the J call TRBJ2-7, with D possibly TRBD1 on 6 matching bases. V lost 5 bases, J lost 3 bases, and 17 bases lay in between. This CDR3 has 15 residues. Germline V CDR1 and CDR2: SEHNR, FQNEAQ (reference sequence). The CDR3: CASSPGAHKNYEQYF. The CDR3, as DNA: TGTGCCAGCAGCCCAGGGGCGCATAAGAACTACGAGCAGTACTTC.

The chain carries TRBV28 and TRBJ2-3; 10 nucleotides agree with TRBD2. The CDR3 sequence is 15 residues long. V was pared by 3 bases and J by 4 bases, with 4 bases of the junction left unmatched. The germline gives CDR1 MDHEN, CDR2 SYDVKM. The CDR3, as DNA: TGTGCCAGCAGTTTGGCTAGCGGGGGAGCAGATACGCAGTATTTT. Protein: CASSLASGGADTQYF.

The CDR3 DNA reads as TGCGCCAGCAGCCAAGTAGTACAGGCCGGGGAGCTGTTTTTT. Amino acid sequence: CASSQVVQAGELFF. The chain carries TRBV4-3 and TRBJ2-2; the D gene is possibly TRBD1 (5 bases). CDR3 length equals 14 residues. Trimming removed 1 base from V and 6 bases from J, with 9 bases in between. Germline values: CDR1 LGHNA, CDR2 YSLEER.

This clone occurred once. The DNA for the CDR3 is TGTGCCAGCAGTGACCCTAGCGGGGGCCTCCAAGAGACCCAGTACTTC. Translating gives CASSDPSGGLQETQYF. The chain joins TRBV2 to TRBJ2-5; 10 positions agree with TRBD2. The CDR3 loop spans 16 amino acids. Unmatched junction bases numbered 5, after V lost 3 bases and J lost 1 base. Germline V gives CDR1 SNHLY, CDR2 FYNNEI.

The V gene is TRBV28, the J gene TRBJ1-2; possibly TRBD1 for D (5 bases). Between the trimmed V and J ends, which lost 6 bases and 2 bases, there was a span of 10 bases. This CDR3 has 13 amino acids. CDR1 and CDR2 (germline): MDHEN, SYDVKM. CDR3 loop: CASRSRVNYGYTF. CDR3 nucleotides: TGTGCCAGCAGGTCCAGGGTCAACTATGGCTACACCTTC.

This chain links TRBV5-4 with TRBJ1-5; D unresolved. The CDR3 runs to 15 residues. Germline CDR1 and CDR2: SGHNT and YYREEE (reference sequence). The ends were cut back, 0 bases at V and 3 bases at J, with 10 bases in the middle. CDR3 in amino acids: CASSLDGRPNQPQHF. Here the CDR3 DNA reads TGTGCCAGCAGCTTGGACGGCAGGCCCAATCAGCCCCAGCATTTT.

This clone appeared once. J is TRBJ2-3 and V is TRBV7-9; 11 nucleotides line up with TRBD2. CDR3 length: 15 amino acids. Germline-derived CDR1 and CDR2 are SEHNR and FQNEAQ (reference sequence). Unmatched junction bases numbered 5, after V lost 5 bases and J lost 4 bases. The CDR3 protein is CASSPLAGGADTQYF. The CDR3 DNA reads TGTGCCAGCAGCCCCCTAGCGGGAGGTGCAGATACGCAGTATTTT.

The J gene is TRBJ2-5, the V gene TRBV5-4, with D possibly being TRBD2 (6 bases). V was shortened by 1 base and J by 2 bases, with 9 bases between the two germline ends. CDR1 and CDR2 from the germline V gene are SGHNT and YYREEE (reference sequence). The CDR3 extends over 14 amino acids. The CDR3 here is CASSLIGSQETQYF. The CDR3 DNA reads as TGTGCCAGCAGCTTGATCGGGAGTCAAGAGACCCAGTACTTC.

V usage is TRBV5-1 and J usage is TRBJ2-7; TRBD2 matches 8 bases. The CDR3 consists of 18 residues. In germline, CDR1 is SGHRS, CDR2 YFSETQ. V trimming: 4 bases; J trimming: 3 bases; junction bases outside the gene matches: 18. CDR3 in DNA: TGCGCCAGCAGCCGTAACGGACCCCTGGGACTAGAAGTCTACGAGCAGTACTTC. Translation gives CASSRNGPLGLEVYEQYF.

The CDR3 DNA is TGTGCCAGCAGCTTACCCATCCTGGGCCAAAGGATAAGCGGCTACACCTTC. Its translation: CASSLPILGQRISGYTF. This chain links TRBV7-9 with TRBJ1-2; no clear D. Germline loops: CDR1 SEHNR, CDR2 FQNEAQ (reference sequence). The CDR3 is 17 amino acids. The germline V and J ends were trimmed by 2 bases and 8 bases, with 24 bases remaining between them.

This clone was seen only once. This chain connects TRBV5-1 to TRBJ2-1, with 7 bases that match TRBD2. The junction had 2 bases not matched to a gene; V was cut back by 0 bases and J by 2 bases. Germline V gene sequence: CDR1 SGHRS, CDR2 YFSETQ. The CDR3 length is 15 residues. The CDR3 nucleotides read TGCGCCAGCAGCTTGGCGGGGGGAGCCTACAATGAGCAGTTCTTC. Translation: CASSLAGGAYNEQFF.

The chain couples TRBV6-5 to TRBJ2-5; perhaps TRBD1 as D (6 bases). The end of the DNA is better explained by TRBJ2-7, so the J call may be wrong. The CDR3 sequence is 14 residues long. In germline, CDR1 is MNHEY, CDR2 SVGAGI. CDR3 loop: CASSYSTGLDEQYF. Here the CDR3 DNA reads TGTGCCAGCAGTTACTCTACAGGGTTGGACGAGCAGTACTTC.

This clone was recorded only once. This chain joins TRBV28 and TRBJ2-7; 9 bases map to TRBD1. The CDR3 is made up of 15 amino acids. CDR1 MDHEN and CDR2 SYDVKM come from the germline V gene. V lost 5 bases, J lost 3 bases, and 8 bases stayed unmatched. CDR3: CASSKPGTGIYEQYF. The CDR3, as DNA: TGTGCCAGCAGTAAACCCGGGACAGGGATCTACGAGCAGTACTTC.

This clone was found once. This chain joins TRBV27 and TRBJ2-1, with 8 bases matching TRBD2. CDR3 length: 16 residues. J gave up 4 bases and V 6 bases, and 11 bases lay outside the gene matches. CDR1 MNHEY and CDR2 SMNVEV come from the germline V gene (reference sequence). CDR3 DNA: TGTGCCAGCAGACCAGCGGGAGTACTCCCTTACAATGAGCAGTTCTTC. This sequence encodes CASRPAGVLPYNEQFF.

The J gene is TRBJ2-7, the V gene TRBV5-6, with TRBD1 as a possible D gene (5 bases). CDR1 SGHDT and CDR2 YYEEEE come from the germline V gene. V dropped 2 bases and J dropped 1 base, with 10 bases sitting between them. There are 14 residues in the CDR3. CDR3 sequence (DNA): TGTGCCAGCAGCTTCGGCAGGGCATCCTACGAGCAGTACTTC. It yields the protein CASSFGRASYEQYF.

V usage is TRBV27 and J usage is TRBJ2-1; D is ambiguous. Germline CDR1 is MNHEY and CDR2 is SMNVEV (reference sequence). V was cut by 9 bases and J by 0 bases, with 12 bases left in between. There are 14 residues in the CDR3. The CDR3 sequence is CASQQASSYNEQFF. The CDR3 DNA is TGTGCCAGTCAGCAGGCCAGCTCCTACAATGAGCAGTTCTTC.

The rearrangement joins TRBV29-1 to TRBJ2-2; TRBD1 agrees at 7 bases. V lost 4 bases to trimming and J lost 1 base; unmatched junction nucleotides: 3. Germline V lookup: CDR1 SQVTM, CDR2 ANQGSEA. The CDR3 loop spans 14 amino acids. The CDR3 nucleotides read TGCAGCGTTGTGCAGGGGGTGAACACCGGGGAGCTGTTTTTT. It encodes CSVVQGVNTGELFF.

The CDR3 DNA follows: TGTGCCAGCAGTGAATCCGGACAGGGAAAGAACACTGAAGCTTTCTTT. It encodes CASSESGQGKNTEAFF. The chain combines TRBV25-1 with TRBJ1-1, with TRBD1 identical over 8 bases. V gave up 1 base and J gave up 1 base; unmatched junction bases: 5. The CDR3 sequence is 16 residues long. Germline CDR1 MGHDK, CDR2 SYGVNS.

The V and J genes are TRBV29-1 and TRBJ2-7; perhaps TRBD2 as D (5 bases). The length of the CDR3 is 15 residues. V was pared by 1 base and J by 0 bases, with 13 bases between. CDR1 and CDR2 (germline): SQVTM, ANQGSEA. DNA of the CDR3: TGCAGCGTTGAAGTGGAGGCTTCACCCTCCTACGAGCAGTACTTC. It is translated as CSVEVEASPSYEQYF.

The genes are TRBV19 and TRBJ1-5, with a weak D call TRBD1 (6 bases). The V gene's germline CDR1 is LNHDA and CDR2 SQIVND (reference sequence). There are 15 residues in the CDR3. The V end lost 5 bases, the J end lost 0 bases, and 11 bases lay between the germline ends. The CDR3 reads CASSVQGNSNQPQHF. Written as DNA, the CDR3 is TGTGCCAGTAGTGTCCAGGGGAATAGCAATCAGCCCCAGCATTTT. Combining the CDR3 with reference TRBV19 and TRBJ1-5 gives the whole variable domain DGGITQSPKYLFRKEGQNVTLSCEQNLNHDAMYWYRQDPGQGLRLIYYSQIVNDFQKGDIAEGYSVSREKKESFPLTVTSAQKNPTAFYLCASSVQGNSNQPQHFGDGTRLSIL.

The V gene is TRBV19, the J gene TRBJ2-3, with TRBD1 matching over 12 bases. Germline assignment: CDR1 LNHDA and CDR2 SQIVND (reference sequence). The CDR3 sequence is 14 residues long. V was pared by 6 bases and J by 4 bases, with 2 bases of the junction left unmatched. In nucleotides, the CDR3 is TGTGCCAGTAGGGGACAGGGGGCATCAGATACGCAGTATTTT. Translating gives CASRGQGASDTQYF. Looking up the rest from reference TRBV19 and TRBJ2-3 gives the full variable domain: DGGITQSPKYLFRKEGQNVTLSCEQNLNHDAMYWYRQDPGQGLRLIYYSQIVNDFQKGDIAEGYSVSREKKESFPLTVTSAQKNPTAFYLCASRGQGASDTQYFGPGTRLTVL.

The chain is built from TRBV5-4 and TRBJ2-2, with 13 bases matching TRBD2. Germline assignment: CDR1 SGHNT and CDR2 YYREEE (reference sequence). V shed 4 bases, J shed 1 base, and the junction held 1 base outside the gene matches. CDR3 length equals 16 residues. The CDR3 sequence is CASSGLAGVNTGELFF. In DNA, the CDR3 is TGTGCCAGCAGCGGACTAGCGGGGGTGAACACCGGGGAGCTGTTTTTT.